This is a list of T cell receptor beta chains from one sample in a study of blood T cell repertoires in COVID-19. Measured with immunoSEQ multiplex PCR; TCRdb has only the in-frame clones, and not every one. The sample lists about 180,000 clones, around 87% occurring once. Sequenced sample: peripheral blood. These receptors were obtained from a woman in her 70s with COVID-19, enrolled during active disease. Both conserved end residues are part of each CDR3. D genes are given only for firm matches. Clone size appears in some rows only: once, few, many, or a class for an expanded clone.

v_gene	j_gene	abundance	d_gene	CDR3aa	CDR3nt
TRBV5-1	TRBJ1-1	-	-	CASSSRSGMENTEAFF	TGCGCCAGCAGCTCGCGTTCAGGGATGGAGAACACTGAAGCTTTCTTT
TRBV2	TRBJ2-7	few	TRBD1	CASSSRDRVYEQYF	TGTGCCAGCAGTTCCCGGGACAGGGTTTACGAGCAGTACTTC
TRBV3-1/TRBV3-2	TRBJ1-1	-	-	CASSQGGEGDEAFF	TGTGCCAGCAGCCAAGGGGGCGAAGGGGATGAAGCTTTCTTT
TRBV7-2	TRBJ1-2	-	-	CASSLYYGYTF	TGTGCCAGCAGCTTATATTATGGCTACACCTTC
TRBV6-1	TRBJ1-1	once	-	CASSEGQNTEAFF	TGTGCCAGCAGTGAAGGACAGAACACTGAAGCTTTCTTT
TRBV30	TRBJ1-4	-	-	CACNAGLGEKLFF	TGTGCCTGCAACGCGGGGTTGGGTGAAAAACTGTTTTTT
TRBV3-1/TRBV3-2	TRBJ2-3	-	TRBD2	CASSPGLAGASWIDTQYF	TGTGCCAGCAGCCCAGGACTAGCGGGAGCGTCATGGATAGATACGCAGTATTTT
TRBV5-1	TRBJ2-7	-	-	CASSETSGETYEQYF	TGCGCCAGCAGCGAAACCTCAGGGGAAACCTACGAGCAGTACTTC
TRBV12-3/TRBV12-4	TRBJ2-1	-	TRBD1	CASSRDRVYEQFF	TGTGCCAGCAGTAGGGACAGGGTCTATGAGCAGTTCTTC
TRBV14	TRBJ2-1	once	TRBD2	CASRRAGTSGRTEQFF	TGTGCCAGCAGACGGGCCGGGACTAGCGGGAGAACTGAGCAGTTCTTC
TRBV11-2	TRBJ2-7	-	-	CASSRDSSYEQYF	TGTGCCAGCAGTCGGGACTCCTCCTACGAGCAGTACTTC
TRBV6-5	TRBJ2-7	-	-	CASSYDREVKYF	TGTGCCAGCAGTTACGACAGGGAGGTTAAGTACTTC
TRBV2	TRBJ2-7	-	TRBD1	CASSWDRSYEQYF	TGTGCCAGCAGTTGGGACAGATCCTACGAGCAGTACTTC
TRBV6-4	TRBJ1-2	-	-	CASPQGRAVCNYGYTF	TGTGCCAGCCCTCAAGGCAGGGCGGTTTGTAACTATGGCTACACCTTC
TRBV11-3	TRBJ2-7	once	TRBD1	CASSSRAGTGLYEQYF	TGTGCCAGCAGCTCCAGGGCCGGGACAGGGCTGTACGAGCAGTACTTC
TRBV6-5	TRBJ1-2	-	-	CASSYDSLGGYGYTF	TGTGCCAGCAGTTACGACTCACTGGGAGGCTATGGCTACACCTTC
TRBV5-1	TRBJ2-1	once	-	CASSLLASSYNEQFF	TGCGCCAGCAGCTTACTAGCTAGCTCCTACAATGAGCAGTTCTTC
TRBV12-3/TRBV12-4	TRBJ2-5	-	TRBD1	CASSRQGAETQYF	TGTGCCAGCAGCCGCCAGGGGGCGGAGACCCAGTACTTC
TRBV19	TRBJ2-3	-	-	CARGGGGWYTDTQYF	TGTGCCAGGGGGGGAGGCGGGTGGTACACAGATACGCAGTATTTT
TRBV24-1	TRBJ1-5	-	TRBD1	CATSDGTGGNSNQPQHF	TGTGCCACCAGTGACGGGACAGGGGGAAACAGCAATCAGCCCCAGCATTTT
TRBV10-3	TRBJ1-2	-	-	CAITETGVANYGYTF	TGTGCCATCACAGAAACCGGGGTAGCTAACTATGGCTACACCTTC
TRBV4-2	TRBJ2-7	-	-	CASSQDSDGFREQYF	TGTGCCAGCAGCCAAGATTCCGACGGATTCAGGGAGCAGTACTTC
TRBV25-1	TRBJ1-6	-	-	CASEPQWGGRGSPLHF	TGTGCCAGCGAACCCCAATGGGGGGGACGAGGATCACCCCTCCACTTT
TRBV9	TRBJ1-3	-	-	CASSVGGSSGNTIYF	TGTGCCAGCAGCGTAGGTGGCAGCTCTGGAAACACCATATATTTT
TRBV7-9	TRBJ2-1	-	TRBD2	CASSPSGTSYNEQFF	TGTGCCAGCAGCCCTAGCGGGACCTCCTACAATGAGCAGTTCTTC
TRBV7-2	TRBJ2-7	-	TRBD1	CASSLVSGQGTHEQYF	TGTGCCAGCAGCTTAGTCTCGGGACAGGGAACCCACGAGCAGTACTTC
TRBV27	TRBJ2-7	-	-	CASSRRGWDEQYF	TGTGCCAGCAGTCGTAGGGGATGGGACGAGCAGTACTTC
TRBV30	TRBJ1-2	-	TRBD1	CAWSPPGQGRYGYTF	TGTGCCTGGAGTCCCCCCGGACAGGGGCGGTATGGCTACACCTTC
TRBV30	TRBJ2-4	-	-	CAWSVLRDTLAKNIQYF	TGTGCCTGGAGTGTGCTGAGGGACACTTTAGCCAAAAACATTCAGTACTTC
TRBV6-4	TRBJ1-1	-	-	CASSEGQGVGAFF	TGTGCCAGCAGTGAAGGTCAGGGCGTGGGAGCTTTCTTT
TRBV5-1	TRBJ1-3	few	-	CASSSQDSGNTIYF	TGCGCCAGCAGCTCGCAGGACTCTGGAAACACCATATATTTT
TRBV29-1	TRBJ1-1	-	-	CSVEPGLEAFF	TGCAGCGTTGAACCAGGGCTTGAAGCTTTCTTT
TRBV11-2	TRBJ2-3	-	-	CASSFLTGGVDTQYF	TGTGCCAGCAGCTTCCTGACAGGTGGGGTAGATACGCAGTATTTT
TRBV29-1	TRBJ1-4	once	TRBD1	CSVGQDRSREKLFF	TGCAGCGTCGGACAGGACAGGTCAAGGGAAAAACTGTTTTTT
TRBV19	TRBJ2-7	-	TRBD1	CATTDRGTTPVYEQYF	TGTGCCACCACGGACAGGGGGACCACTCCCGTATACGAGCAGTACTTC
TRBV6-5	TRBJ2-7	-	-	CASSYSYRRTYEQYF	TGTGCCAGCAGTTACTCTTACAGGAGAACCTACGAGCAGTACTTC
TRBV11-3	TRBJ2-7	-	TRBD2	CASSLGLAYEQYF	TGTGCCAGCAGCTTGGGACTAGCCTACGAGCAGTACTTC
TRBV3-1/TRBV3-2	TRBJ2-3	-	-	CASSQDQLGPDTQYF	TGTGCCAGCAGCCAGGATCAACTAGGGCCAGATACGCAGTATTTT
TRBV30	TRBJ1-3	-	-	CAWSAGNGNTIYF	TGTGCCTGGAGTGCAGGGAACGGAAACACCATATATTTT
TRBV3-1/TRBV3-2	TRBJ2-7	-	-	CASSQGSQGSPYEQYF	TGTGCCAGCAGCCAAGGGTCTCAGGGCTCCCCTTACGAGCAGTACTTC